Following are 18 T cell receptor beta chains from one sample sequenced in a study of T cells in Graves' hyperthyroidism and ophthalmopathy. Researchers amplified the TCR beta CDR3 regions from RNA transcripts. The HTBI primer set served for first-round RT-PCR of the TCR CDR3. TCRdb reanalysed the multiplex PCR reads using MiXCR and keeps one entry per CDR3 protein. The data show approximately 530,000 distinct CDR3 sequences, roughly a sixth seen once. The sample consisted of blood. These receptors were taken from a woman younger than 35 with Graves' hyperthyroidism.

This chain joins TRBV4-3 and TRBJ1-2; D perhaps matches TRBD1 (5 bases). Per germline, CDR1 LGHNA and CDR2 YSLEER. The CDR3 is made up of 15 amino acids. V lost 5 bases and J lost 6, with 19 bases in between. The CDR3 loop reads CASSSQRTGMDGYTF. The CDR3 DNA reads TGCGCCAGCAGCTCGCAGCGCACAGGAATGGATGGCTACACCTTC.

This clonotype occurred a few times. The rearrangement links TRBV5-1 to TRBJ1-3; D not resolved. Germline-derived CDR1 and CDR2 are SGHRS and YFSETQ. V shed 1 base and J shed 0 bases, with 8 bases lying between them. This CDR3 region has 15 residues. The CDR3 reads CASSLSRVSGNTIYF. CDR3 DNA: TGCGCCAGCAGCTTGTCTCGCGTCTCTGGAAACACCATATATTTT.

The chain carries TRBV4-1 and TRBJ2-3, with TRBD1 as a possible D gene (5 bases). The germline V gene has CDR1 MGHRA and CDR2 YSYEKL. The CDR3 runs to 15 residues. V dropped 6 bases and J dropped 0 bases, with 13 bases sitting between them. CDR3 amino acids: CASSRLTASTDTQYF. DNA of the CDR3: TGCGCCAGCAGTCGACTGACAGCTAGCACAGATACGCAGTATTTT.

This clonotype occurred a few times. The chain employs TRBV12-3 or TRBV12-4 and TRBJ1-4; D is perhaps TRBD1 (5 bases). The germline V and J ends were trimmed by 6 bases and 8 bases, with 16 bases remaining between them. The CDR3 consists of 14 residues. The CDR3 coding sequence is TGTGCCAGCAGCCCCGGCTTCGGGGGAGAAAAACTGTTTTTT. Residues: CASSPGFGGEKLFF.

The sample holds a few counts of this clonotype. The chain recombines TRBV6-1 with TRBJ2-5; TRBD1 matches at 8 bases. Germline-derived CDR1 and CDR2 are MNHNS and SASEGT. The CDR3 runs to 15 residues. With V trimmed by 6 bases and J by 1 base, 7 bases remained unmatched. This CDR3 reads CASSLTGASQETQYF. For the CDR3, the DNA is TGTGCCAGCAGCCTGACAGGGGCCTCCCAAGAGACCCAGTACTTC.

The V call is TRBV7-9, the J call TRBJ2-2, with a tentative D call TRBD2 (7 bases). Trimming took 2 bases from V and 14 from J, leaving 12 bases between them. This CDR3 comprises 12 residues. The germline CDR1 and CDR2 sequences are SEHNR and FQNEAQ (reference sequence). The CDR3 reads CASSLNREGLFF. The CDR3 DNA follows: TGTGCCAGCAGCTTAAACAGGGAGGGACTGTTTTTT.

In its sample, this clonotype was seen many times. The V call is TRBV24-1, the J call TRBJ2-5, with unresolved D. This CDR3 is built from 13 residues. V gave up 5 bases and J gave up 2 bases, with 8 bases separating them. CDR1 is KGHDR and CDR2 is SFDVKD in the germline V gene. Here the CDR3 reads CATSGKLQETQYF. The CDR3 nucleotides read TGTGCCACCAGTGGAAAATTACAAGAGACCCAGTACTTC.

This clonotype occurred a few times. The gene calls are TRBV18 and TRBJ2-7; D possibly corresponds to TRBD1 (6 bases). Between the trimmed V and J ends, which lost 0 bases and 6 bases, there was a span of 9 bases. This CDR3 contains 13 residues. Germline-derived CDR1 and CDR2 are KGHSH and LQKENI. This CDR3 reads CASSPPEGGEQYF. The CDR3 nucleotides are TGTGCCAGCTCACCACCGGAAGGGGGCGAGCAGTACTTC.

This clonotype was counted many times. The V call is TRBV28, the J call TRBJ2-3; D may match TRBD1 or TRBD2 (5 bases each). Germline V gene sequence: CDR1 MDHEN, CDR2 SYDVKM. The V and J ends lost 5 bases and 7 bases respectively, with 16 bases between them. CDR3 length: 14 residues. This CDR3 reads CASSPSGTQHTQYF. DNA for the CDR3: TGTGCCAGCAGTCCCTCCGGGACCCAACATACGCAGTATTTT.

This clonotype was picked up a small number of times. This rearrangement joins TRBV2 to TRBJ1-5, with a tentative D call TRBD1 (5 bases). Germline values: CDR1 SNHLY, CDR2 FYNNEI. V was cut by 4 bases and J by 5 bases, with 9 bases left in between. This CDR3 spans 13 amino acids. CDR3 nucleotide sequence: TGTGCCAGCAGTGGAGGGGCCCATCAGCCCCAGCATTTT. The encoded protein is CASSGGAHQPQHF.

This chain's CDR3 is CASSQASGGIYEQYF. Written as DNA, the CDR3 is TGCGCCAGCAGCCAAGCCTCGGGAGGTATATACGAGCAGTACTTC. The chain combines TRBV5-1 with TRBJ2-7; 7 bases are shared with TRBD2. Germline V gene lookup returns CDR1 SGHRS and CDR2 YFSETQ. With V trimmed by 4 bases and J by 4 bases, 11 bases remained unmatched. The CDR3 spans 15 residues.

This clonotype was detected many times. The chain has TRBV20-1 and TRBJ2-3; weak D call: TRBD2 (6 bases). The V end lost 2 bases, the J end lost 4 bases, and 22 bases lay between the germline ends. Germline CDR1 and CDR2: DFQATT and SNEGSKA (reference sequence). CDR3 length equals 17 residues. The CDR3 reads CSARPPGAGPPADTQYF. The DNA of the CDR3 is TGCAGTGCTAGACCCCCAGGTGCGGGACCCCCCGCAGATACGCAGTATTTT.

This clonotype was seen repeatedly, ten times or more. This rearrangement joins TRBV30 to TRBJ2-5; the D call may be TRBD1 or TRBD2 (5 bases each). The CDR3 contains 13 residues. CDR1 and CDR2 from the germline V gene are GTSNPN and SVGIG (reference sequence). Trimming cost V 2 bases and J 3 bases, with 10 bases left between them. CDR3 DNA: TGTGCCTGGAGTATCGGGACGGAAGAGACCCAGTACTTC. Amino acids: CAWSIGTEETQYF.

This clonotype was counted ten times or more. V and J are TRBV2 and TRBJ2-3, with 10 bases aligning to TRBD2. This CDR3 has 15 amino acids. V shed 3 bases, J shed 3 bases, and the junction held 3 bases outside the gene matches. Germline CDR1 and CDR2: SNHLY and FYNNEI. CDR3 sequence: CASSDTSGMTDTQYF. CDR3 sequence (DNA): TGTGCCAGCAGTGACACTAGCGGGATGACAGATACGCAGTATTTT.

This clonotype was counted many times. The chain couples TRBV6-1 to TRBJ1-3; 8 nucleotides agree with TRBD1. The CDR3 runs to 15 residues. Germline lookup yields CDR1 MNHNS and CDR2 SASEGT. Trimming removed 4 bases from V and 1 base from J; junction bases left unmatched: 3. The CDR3 region has the DNA TGTGCCAGCAGTGGATACAGGGGGTCTGGAAACACCATATATTTT. Translating it yields CASSGYRGSGNTIYF.

The sample holds many counts of this clonotype. The chain has TRBV20-1 and TRBJ2-7; no reliable D call. From germline, CDR1 is DFQATT and CDR2 SNEGSKA (reference sequence). The CDR3 has 14 residues. V gave up 3 bases and J gave up 7 bases, with 19 bases separating them. CDR3 coding DNA: TGCAGTGCTAGTTCCTTCTATATCTCTGCGGAGCAGTACTTC. The encoded protein is CSASSFYISAEQYF.

Many counts were recorded for this clonotype. The rearrangement joins TRBV24-1 to TRBJ1-5, with D tentatively TRBD1 (5 bases). CDR3 length: 15 residues. Germline CDR1 KGHDR, CDR2 SFDVKD. V was pared by 4 bases and J by 3 bases, with 12 bases between. CDR3 residues: CATSDGGGPNQPQHF. The CDR3 DNA reads TGTGCCACCAGTGACGGGGGTGGGCCCAATCAGCCCCAGCATTTT.

This clonotype was observed at least ten times. For the CDR3, the DNA is TGTGCCAGCAGGGGTCCTGCTAGCGGGAGTTTCTACGAGCAGTACTTC. Protein product: CASRGPASGSFYEQYF. The J gene is TRBJ2-7, the V gene TRBV2; 10 bases are a match to TRBD2. Trimming cost V 6 bases and J 3 bases; bases outside gene matches: 11. CDR1 and CDR2 from the germline V gene are SNHLY and FYNNEI. The CDR3 has 16 residues.